This T cell receptor (beta chain) is from a study of blood T cells in healthy people across ages. Primed by a sample-barcoded 5' primer and a J-beta primer mix, a second PCR proceeded for about 7 to 12 cycles. TCRdb independently ran MiXCR on the 5' RACE reads; one entry per CDR3 protein. The table includes 730,000 or so distinct CDR3 sequences, around 40% detected once. Germline CDR1 and CDR2: DFQATT and SNEGSKA (reference sequence). This CDR3 is built from 16 residues. The V and J ends lost 5 bases and 7 bases, in that order; junction bases with no gene match: 14. The source is a woman in her sixties or seventies in good health. Sequenced: blood. The chain links TRBV20-1 to TRBJ2-3; 11 bases fit TRBD2. CDR3 in DNA: TGCAGTGCTCCCACTAGCGGGAGAGGTCATAGGAATACGCAGTATTTT. It is translated as CSAPTSGRGHRNTQYF.